This T cell receptor (beta chain) was sequenced in a study of identifying expanded T cells in peripheral blood. Study-level points and caveats: Differentially abundant clones: around 1.2 between replicates, about 15 at 2 to 3 weeks, 19 at four. Clone count variance between roughly 2-week samples rose with total template count.

Concerning this clone itself: Its specificity is not known.

The germline gives CDR1 SGDLS, CDR2 YYNGEE. The ends lost 1 base at V and 5 bases at J; junction bases unmatched: 3. The CDR3 sequence is 13 residues long. Assay used: immunoSEQ multiplex PCR; TCRdb lists only in-frame clones, some missing. The table shows some 65,000 clones, with around four fifths occurring only once. The receptor's source is a person between 18 and 69 years old in good health. Material: blood. The chain has TRBV9 and TRBJ2-7; 7 nucleotides match TRBD1. CDR3 sequence: CASSVSDRDEQYF. The CDR3 DNA reads as TGTGCCAGCAGCGTATCAGACAGGGACGAGCAGTACTTC.